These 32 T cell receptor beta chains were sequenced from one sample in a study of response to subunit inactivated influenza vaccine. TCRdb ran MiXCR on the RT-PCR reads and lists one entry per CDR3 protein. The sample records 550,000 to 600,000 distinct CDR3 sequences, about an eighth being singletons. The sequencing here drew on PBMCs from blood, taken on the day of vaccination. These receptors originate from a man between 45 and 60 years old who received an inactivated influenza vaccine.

Here the CDR3 DNA reads TGTGCCAGCAGGGACCGACAGGAGGGCTACACCTTC. Its protein is CASRDRQEGYTF. The chain employs TRBV6-6 and TRBJ1-2; a possible D gene is TRBD1 (6 bases). Germline CDR1 reads MNHNY; CDR2 reads SVGAGI (reference sequence). The V end was cut by 6 bases, the J end by 8 bases, with 13 bases between. This CDR3 is built from 12 residues.

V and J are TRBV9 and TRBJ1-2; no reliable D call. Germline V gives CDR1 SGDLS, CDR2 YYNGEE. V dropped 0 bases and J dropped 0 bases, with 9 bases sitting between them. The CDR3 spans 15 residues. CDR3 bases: TGTGCCAGCAGCGTAGGGGCGGACCCTAACTATGGCTACACCTTC. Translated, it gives CASSVGADPNYGYTF.

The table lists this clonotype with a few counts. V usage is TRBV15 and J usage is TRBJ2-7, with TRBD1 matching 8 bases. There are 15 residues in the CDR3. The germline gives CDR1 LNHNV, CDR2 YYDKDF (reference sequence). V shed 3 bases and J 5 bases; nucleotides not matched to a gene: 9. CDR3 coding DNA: TGTGCCACCAGCAGCCGGGACAGGAGGACCCACGAGCAGTACTTC. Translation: CATSSRDRRTHEQYF. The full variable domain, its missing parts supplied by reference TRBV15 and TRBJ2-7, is DAMVIQNPRYQVTQFGKPVTLSCSQTLNHNVMYWYQQKSSQAPKLLFHYYDKDFNNEADTPDNFQSRRPNTSFCFLDIRSPGLGDTAMYLCATSSRDRRTHEQYFGPGTRLTVT.

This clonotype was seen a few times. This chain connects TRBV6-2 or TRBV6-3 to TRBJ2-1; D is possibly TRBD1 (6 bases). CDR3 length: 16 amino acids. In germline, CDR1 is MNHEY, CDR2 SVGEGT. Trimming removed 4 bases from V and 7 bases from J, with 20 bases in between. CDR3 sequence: CASSFLGTTQRNEQFF. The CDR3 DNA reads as TGTGCCAGCAGTTTTCTTGGGACAACCCAGAGGAATGAGCAGTTCTTC.

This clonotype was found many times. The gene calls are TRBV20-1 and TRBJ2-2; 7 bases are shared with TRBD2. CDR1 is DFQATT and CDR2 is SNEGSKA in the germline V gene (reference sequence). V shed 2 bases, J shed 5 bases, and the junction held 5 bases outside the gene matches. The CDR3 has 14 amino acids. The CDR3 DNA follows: TGCAGTGCTAGACTGGGGGGAGGGACCGGGGAGCTGTTTTTT. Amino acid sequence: CSARLGGGTGELFF.

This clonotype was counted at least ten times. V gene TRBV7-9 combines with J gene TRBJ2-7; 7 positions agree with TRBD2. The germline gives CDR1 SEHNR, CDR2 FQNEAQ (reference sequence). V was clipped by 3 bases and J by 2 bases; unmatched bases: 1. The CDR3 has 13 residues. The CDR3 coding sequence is TGTGCCAGCAGCTTGGGGACTACCTACGAGCAGTACTTC. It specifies CASSLGTTYEQYF.

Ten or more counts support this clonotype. CDR3 sequence reads: CASSGPGTGRYGYTF. In DNA, the CDR3 is TGTGCCAGCAGTGGACCCGGGACAGGGCGTTATGGCTACACCTTC. The V and J genes are TRBV12-3 or TRBV12-4 and TRBJ1-2; 9 bases fit TRBD1. The CDR3 length is 15 residues. V trimming: 5 bases; J trimming: 5 bases; junction bases outside the gene matches: 9.

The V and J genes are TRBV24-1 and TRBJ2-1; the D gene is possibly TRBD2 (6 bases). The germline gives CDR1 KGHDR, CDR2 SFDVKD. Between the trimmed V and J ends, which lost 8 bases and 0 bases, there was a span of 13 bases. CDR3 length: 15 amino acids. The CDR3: CATNPGGSSYNEQFF. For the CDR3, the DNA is TGTGCCACCAATCCCGGGGGTAGCTCCTACAATGAGCAGTTCTTC.

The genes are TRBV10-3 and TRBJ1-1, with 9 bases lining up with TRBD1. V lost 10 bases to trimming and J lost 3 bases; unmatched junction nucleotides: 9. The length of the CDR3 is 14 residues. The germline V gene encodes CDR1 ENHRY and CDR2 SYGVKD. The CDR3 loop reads CATAGQGRDTEAFF. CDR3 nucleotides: TGTGCCACCGCGGGACAGGGTCGGGACACTGAAGCTTTCTTT.

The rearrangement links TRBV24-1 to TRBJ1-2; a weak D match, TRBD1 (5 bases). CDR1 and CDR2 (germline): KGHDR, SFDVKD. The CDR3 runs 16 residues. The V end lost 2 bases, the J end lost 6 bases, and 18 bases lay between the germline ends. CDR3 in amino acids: CATSDSIAKGINGYTF. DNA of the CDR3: TGTGCCACCAGTGATTCGATCGCCAAGGGGATTAATGGCTACACCTTC.

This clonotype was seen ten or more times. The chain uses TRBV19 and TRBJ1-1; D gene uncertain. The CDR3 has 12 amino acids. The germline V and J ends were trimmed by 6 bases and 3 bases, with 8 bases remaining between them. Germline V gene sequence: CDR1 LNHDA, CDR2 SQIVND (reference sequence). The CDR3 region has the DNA TGTGCCAGTAGAATTGGTGACACTGAAGCTTTCTTT. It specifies CASRIGDTEAFF.

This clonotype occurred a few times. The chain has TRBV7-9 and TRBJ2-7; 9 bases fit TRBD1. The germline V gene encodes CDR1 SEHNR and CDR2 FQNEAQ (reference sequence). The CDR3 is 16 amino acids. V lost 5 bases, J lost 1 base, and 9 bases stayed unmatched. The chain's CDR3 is CASSASPGTGSYEQYF. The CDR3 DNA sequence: TGTGCCAGCAGCGCCTCCCCCGGGACAGGGTCCTACGAGCAGTACTTC. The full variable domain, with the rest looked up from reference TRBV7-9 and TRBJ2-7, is DTGVSQNPRHKITKRGQNVTFRCDPISEHNRLYWYRQTLGQGPEFLTYFQNEAQLEKSRLLSDRFSAERPKGSFSTLEIQRTEQGDSAMYLCASSASPGTGSYEQYFGPGTRLTVT.

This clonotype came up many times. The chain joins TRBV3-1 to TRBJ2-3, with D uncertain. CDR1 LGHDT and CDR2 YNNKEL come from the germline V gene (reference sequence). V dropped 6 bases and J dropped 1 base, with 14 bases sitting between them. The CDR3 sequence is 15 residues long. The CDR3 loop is CASSDNSGGTDTQYF. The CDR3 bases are TGTGCCAGCAGTGACAATTCTGGTGGCACAGATACGCAGTATTTT.

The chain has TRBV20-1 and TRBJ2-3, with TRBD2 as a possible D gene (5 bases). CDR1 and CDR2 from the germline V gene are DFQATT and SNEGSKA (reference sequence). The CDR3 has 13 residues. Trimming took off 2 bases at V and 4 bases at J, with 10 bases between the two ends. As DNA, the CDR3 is TGCAGTGCTAGATCGACCGGGGCAGATACGCAGTATTTT. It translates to CSARSTGADTQYF.

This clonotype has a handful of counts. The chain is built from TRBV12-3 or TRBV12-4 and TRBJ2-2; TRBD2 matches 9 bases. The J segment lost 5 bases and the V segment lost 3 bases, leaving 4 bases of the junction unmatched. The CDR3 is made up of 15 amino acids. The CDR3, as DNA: TGTGCCAGCAGTTTCTTTAGCGGGAGAACCGGGGAGCTGTTTTTT. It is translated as CASSFFSGRTGELFF.

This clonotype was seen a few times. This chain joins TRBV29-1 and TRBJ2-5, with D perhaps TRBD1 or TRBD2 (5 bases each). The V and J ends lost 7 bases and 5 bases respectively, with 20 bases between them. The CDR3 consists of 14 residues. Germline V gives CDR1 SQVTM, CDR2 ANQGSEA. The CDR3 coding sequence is TGCAGCGGGACCCGGGACCCCTCTGCCGAGACCCAGTACTTC. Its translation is CSGTRDPSAETQYF.

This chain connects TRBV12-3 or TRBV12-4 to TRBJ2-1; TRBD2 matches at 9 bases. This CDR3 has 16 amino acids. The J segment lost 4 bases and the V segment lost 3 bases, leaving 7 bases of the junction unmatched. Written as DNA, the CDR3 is TGTGCCAGCAGTTTGACTAGCGGAGGTGGGTACAATGAGCAGTTCTTC. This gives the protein CASSLTSGGGYNEQFF.

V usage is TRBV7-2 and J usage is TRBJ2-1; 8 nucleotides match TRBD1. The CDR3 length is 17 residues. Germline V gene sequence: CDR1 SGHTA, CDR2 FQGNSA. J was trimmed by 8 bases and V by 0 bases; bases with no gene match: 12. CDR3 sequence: CASSLATTGAYMDEQFF. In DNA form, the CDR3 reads TGTGCCAGCAGCTTAGCAACGACAGGGGCCTACATGGATGAGCAGTTCTTC.

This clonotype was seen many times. CDR3 in DNA: TGTGCCAGCAGCCCCCGGGACAGGGGTGTGAAGTACTTC. It specifies CASSPRDRGVKYF. The gene calls are TRBV7-2 and TRBJ2-7; 10 bases align to TRBD1. Germline V gene data show CDR1 as SGHTA and CDR2 as FQGNSA. The CDR3 totals 13 residues. The trim removed 5 bases at V and 11 bases at J, leaving 9 bases unmatched.

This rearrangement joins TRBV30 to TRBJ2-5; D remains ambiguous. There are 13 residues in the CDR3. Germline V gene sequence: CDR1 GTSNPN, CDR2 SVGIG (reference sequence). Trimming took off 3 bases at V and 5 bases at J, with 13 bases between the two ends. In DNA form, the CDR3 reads TGTGCCTGGAGGGATAAGAACGGGGAGACCCAGTACTTC. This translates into CAWRDKNGETQYF.

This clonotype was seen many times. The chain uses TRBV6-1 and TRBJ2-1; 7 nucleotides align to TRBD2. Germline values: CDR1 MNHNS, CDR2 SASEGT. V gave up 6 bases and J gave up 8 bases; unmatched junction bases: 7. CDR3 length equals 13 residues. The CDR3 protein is CASRKPGGDEQFF. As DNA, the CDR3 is TGTGCCAGCAGAAAACCGGGGGGAGATGAGCAGTTCTTC.

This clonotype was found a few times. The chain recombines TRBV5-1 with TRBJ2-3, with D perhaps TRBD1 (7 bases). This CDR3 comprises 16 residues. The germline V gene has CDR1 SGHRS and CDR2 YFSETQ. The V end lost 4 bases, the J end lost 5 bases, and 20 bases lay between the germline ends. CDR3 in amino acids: CASSQGTDRVVDTQYF. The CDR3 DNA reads TGCGCCAGCAGCCAAGGGACTGACAGGGTAGTAGATACGCAGTATTTT. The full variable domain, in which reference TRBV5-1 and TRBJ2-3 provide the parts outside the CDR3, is KAGVTQTPRYLIKTRGQQVTLSCSPISGHRSVSWYQQTPGQGLQFLFEYFSETQRNKGNFPGRFSGRQFSNSRSEMNVSTLELGDSALYLCASSQGTDRVVDTQYFGPGTRLTVL.

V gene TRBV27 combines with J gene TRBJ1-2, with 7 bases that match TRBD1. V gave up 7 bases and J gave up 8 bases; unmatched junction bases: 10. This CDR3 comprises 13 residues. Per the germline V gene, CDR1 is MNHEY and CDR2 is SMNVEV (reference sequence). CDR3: CASKVEGALGYTF. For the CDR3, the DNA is TGTGCCAGCAAGGTTGAGGGGGCACTAGGCTACACCTTC.

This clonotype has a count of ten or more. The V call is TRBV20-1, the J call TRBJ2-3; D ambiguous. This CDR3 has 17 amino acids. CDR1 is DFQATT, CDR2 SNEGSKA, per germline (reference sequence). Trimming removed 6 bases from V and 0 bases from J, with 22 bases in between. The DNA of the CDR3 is TGCAGTGCCCCCCCGATCCCCGGGCGAGCTAGCACAGATACGCAGTATTTT. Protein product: CSAPPIPGRASTDTQYF.

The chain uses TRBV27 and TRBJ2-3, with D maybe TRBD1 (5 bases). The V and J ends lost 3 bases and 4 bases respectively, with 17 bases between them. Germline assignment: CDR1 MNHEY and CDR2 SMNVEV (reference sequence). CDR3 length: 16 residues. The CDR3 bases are TGTGCCAGCAGTTTTTTAACGCCGACAGCCTCAGATACGCAGTATTTT. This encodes CASSFLTPTASDTQYF.

For the CDR3, the DNA is TGTGCCAGCAGCCAAGGACGGCTAGTAAGAGATACGCAGTATTTT. Amino acids: CASSQGRLVRDTQYF. The chain combines TRBV3-1 with TRBJ2-3, with D hard to call. The germline CDR1 and CDR2 sequences are LGHDT and YNNKEL (reference sequence). The CDR3 length is 15 residues. The V and J ends lost 1 base and 5 bases respectively, with 13 bases between them.

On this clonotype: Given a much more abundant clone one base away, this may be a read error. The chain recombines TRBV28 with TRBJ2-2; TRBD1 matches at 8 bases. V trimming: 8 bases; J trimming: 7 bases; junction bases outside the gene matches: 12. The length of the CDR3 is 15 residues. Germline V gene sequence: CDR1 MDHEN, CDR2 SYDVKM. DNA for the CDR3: TGTGCCAGCGCCCTGGGACAGGCGGTCAACGGGGAGCTGTTTTTT. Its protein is CASALGQAVNGELFF.

The CDR3 bases are TGTGCCAGCAGCACAAGGGGTTCCTCCTATAATTCACCCCTCCACTTT. It specifies CASSTRGSSYNSPLHF. The rearrangement links TRBV7-2 to TRBJ1-6; D possibly corresponds to TRBD1 (5 bases). CDR1 and CDR2 from the germline V gene are SGHTA and FQGNSA. The length of the CDR3 is 16 residues. V lost 5 bases, J lost 0 bases, and 11 bases lay in between.

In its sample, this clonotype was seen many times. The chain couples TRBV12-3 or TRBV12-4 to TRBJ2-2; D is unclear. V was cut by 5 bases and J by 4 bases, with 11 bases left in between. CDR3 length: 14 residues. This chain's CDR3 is CASSLLVSTGELFF. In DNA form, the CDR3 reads TGTGCCAGCAGTCTGCTAGTGAGCACCGGGGAGCTGTTTTTT.

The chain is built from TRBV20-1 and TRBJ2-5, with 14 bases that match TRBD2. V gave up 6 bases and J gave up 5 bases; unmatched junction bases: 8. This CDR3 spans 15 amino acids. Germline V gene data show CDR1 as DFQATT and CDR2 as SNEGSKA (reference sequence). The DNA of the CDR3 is TGCAGTGCCAGGACTAGCGGGGGGTTTAGTGAGACCCAGTACTTC. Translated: CSARTSGGFSETQYF.

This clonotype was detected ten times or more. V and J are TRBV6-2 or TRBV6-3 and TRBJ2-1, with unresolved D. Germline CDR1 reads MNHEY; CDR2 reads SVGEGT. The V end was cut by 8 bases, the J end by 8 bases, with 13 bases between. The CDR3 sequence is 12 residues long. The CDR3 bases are TGTGCCAGCGGTCTTGACTGGTATGAGCAGTTCTTC. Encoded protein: CASGLDWYEQFF.

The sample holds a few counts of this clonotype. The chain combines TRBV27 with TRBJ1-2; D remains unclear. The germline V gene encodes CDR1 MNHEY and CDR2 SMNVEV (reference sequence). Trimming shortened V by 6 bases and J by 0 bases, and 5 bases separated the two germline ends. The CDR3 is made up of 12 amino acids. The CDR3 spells CASRQANYGYTF. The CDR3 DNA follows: TGTGCCAGCAGACAAGCTAACTATGGCTACACCTTC.